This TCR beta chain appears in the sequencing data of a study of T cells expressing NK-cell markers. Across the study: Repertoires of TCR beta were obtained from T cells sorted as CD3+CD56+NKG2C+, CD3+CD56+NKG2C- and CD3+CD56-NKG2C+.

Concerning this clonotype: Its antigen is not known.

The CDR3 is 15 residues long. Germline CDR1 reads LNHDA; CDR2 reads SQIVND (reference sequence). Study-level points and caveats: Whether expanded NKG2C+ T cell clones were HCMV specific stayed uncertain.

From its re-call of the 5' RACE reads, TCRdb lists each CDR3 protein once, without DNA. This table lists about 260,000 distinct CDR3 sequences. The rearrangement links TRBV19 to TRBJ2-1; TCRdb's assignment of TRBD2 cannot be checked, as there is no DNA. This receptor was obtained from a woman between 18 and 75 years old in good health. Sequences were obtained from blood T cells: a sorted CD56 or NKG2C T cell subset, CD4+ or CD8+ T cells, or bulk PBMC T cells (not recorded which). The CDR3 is CATSGRETGYNEQFF.